This section outlines one T cell receptor beta chain sequence together with its context. These data belong to a study of blood T cell repertoires in COVID-19. CDR1 SEHNR and CDR2 FQNEAQ come from the germline V gene (reference sequence). The V gene lost 7 bases and the J gene lost 7 bases, with 8 bases spanning the gap. This CDR3 comprises 12 residues. Sequenced by immunoSEQ multiplex PCR; TCRdb stores in-frame clones only, minus some. The data hold under 150,000 clones, with more than 70% observed a single time. This receptor was taken from a woman between 65 and 79 years old who had recovered from COVID-19. The sequenced sample consisted of peripheral blood. The rearrangement joins TRBV7-9 to TRBJ1-6; D ambiguous. In DNA, the CDR3 is TGTGCCAGCATGCGGATGAATTCACCCCTCCACTTT. Residues: CASMRMNSPLHF.